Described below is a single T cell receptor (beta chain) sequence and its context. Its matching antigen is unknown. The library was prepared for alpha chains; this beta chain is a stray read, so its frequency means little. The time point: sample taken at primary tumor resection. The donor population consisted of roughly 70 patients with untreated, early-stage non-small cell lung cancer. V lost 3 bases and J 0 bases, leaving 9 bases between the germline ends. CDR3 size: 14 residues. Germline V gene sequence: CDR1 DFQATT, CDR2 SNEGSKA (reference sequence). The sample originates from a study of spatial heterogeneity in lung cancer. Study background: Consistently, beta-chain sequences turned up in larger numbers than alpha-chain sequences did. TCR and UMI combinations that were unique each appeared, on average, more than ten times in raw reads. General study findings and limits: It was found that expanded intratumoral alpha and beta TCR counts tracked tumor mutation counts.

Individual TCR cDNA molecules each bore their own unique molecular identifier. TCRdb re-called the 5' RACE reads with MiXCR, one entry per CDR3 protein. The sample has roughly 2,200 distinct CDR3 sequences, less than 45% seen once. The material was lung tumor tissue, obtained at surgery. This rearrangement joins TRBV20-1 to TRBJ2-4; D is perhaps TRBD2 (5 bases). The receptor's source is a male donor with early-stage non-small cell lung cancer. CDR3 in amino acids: CSASLAGAKNIQYF. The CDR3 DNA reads TGCAGTGCTAGTTTGGCGGGAGCCAAAAACATTCAGTACTTC.